Reported below is one T cell receptor beta chain. This clone was recorded a few times. The antigen it binds to is not known. No much larger clone exists at a distance of one base, and base qualities are not known. The sample belongs to a study of CD8+ T cells in alopecia areata (dated by TCRdb to 2017 to 2018). With respect to the entire study: Treated patients were enrolled in an open-label pilot trial of oral tofacitinib, 5 to 10 mg twice daily, for moderate-to-severe alopecia areata. Patients stayed on tofacitinib for 6 to 18 months and then had 6 months of follow-up off drug so that delayed response and recurrence could be assessed. High-throughput TCRbeta sequencing was used to examine T cell clonal expansion in alopecia areata in both the C3H/HeJ mouse model and human patients. On the human side, TCRbeta sequencing was run on scalp tissue and on sorted CD4+ and CD8+ peripheral blood T cells from healthy controls and from alopecia areata patients with either patchy or totalis/universalis disease. Biopsies were taken from tofacitinib-treated patients at baseline and again at 4 and 24 weeks into treatment, and several of those patients also had a later scalp biopsy. Clonality in the scalp was compared among normal scalp (n=4), patchy alopecia areata scalp (n=8), and alopecia totalis/universalis scalp (n=8). The RNA source kit depended on sample type: the PAXgene miRNA kit for fixed scalp, the miRNeasy kit for PBMCs, and the RNeasy kit for mouse skin. immunoSEQ multiplex PCR using 35 Vbeta forward primers and 13 Jbeta reverse primers was used to amplify TCRbeta CDR3 regions. Beyond this particular receptor, the publication reports: Lesional scalp, especially in alopecia totalis/universalis, showed higher clonality and more expanded CD8+ clones than normal scalp, suggesting antigenic drive. Compared with mice, TCR sequences shared between patients were less clear, possibly partly because of HLA diversity across the patient population. Resident alphabeta T cells in normal human skin are also sequenced, complicating scalp TCR repertoire analysis, unlike mouse skin dominated by gammadelta T cells.

From cysteine to phenylalanine, the CDR3 is 14 amino acids long. The sequence is cut down to CDR3 DNA, 42 bases in frame from base 1. Ends trimmed: V by 0 bases, J by 6 bases; bases unmatched to a gene: 2. From a lookup of the germline V gene (reference sequence), CDR1 and CDR2 are PRHDT and FYEKMQ. The method behind the library was the immunoSEQ multiplex PCR assay. RNA was extracted from all samples and reverse transcribed into cDNA as template for TCR sequencing. First-strand cDNA was synthesized with SuperScript III using a 2:1 mix of oligo-dT and random hexamers. A synthetic immune receptor repertoire was used to assess amplification bias, and residual bias was removed computationally. The paper's data handling went like this. Raw reads were preprocessed for error removal, and CDR3 was defined according to IMGT conventions as running from the conserved cysteine to phenylalanine. To get clonality, Shannon entropy was normalized by log2 of the number of productive unique TCRs and the result was subtracted from 1. Whether scalp clones were CD4 or CD8 was inferred by matching scalp TCRbeta sequences against CD4 and CD8 repertoires sorted from blood. As stored in TCRdb, this immuneACCESS dataset retains in-frame rearrangements with V and J assigned. A fraction of the clones does not appear; measured against another copy, unresolved V genes explain less than half of the discrepancy, and the remainder lacks a known reason. The DNA was the basis for D and trimming; V, J and clone size are from that table. The sample table records just over 150,000 clones; around 55% of these occur just once. Approximately 19% of the sample is taken by the ten largest.

Per the publication, the time point label means: baseline before oral tofacitinib. Lesional scalp punch biopsies and peripheral blood were collected from alopecia areata patients. PBMCs were isolated by density centrifugation and stained for CD3, CD4 and CD8, after which CD4+ and CD8+ T cells were sorted on a FACSAria. Here the chain combines TRBV13 and TRBJ2-1, with 7 bases matching TRBD2. This TCR came from a human donor with alopecia areata. Sequenced here: CD8+ T cells sorted from blood, sampled at week 0. The CDR3 corresponds to CASSLGTSVNEQFF. Here is the DNA: TGTGCCAGCAGCTTAGGTACTAGCGTCAATGAGCAGTTCTTC.